This TCR beta chain was identified in a study of cytomegalovirus exposure and HLA in healthy donors (dated by TCRdb to 2017 to 2019). Context from the whole study: An earlier analysis of several hundred of the donors reported approximately 300 Gb of sequence data and 117 million unique TCR beta sequences from approximately 180 million T cells. Besides the first cohort of 666 subjects, a separate validation cohort made up of around 120 different subjects was used. About 280 gigabases of sequencing data and tens of millions of unique TCR sequences were included in an early release covering roughly 600 HLA-typed donors. An earlier analysis of a few hundred of the donors applied high-throughput TCR beta sequencing to assess whether each TCR beta V gene segment acted as functional or pseudogenic. Genome-wide SNP genotypes for about three fifths of the 666 donors were used in a later genetic analysis, which treated that subset as a discovery cohort. The later analysis used no new phenotypic data to find candidate immune exposures, relying instead on TCR beta sequences and their occurrence across donors. A later analysis re-examined previously published TCR beta repertoires from roughly 720 donors and added high-resolution HLA genotyping to investigate patterns of TCR occurrence. Five DR-DQ haplotypes were treated as single units for association and clustering because of strong linkage in the cohort. Using immunosequencing, the study profiled T cell repertoires from roughly 650 subjects and related those repertoires to cytomegalovirus serostatus. Every discovery cohort repertoire had been produced on one sequencing platform. Donor age, sex, ethnicity and CMV serostatus were compiled together with the repertoire data. HLA typing covered class I and class II loci at four-digit resolution. Of the approximately 400 genotyped donors, roughly 76% were placed in the genetic ancestry cluster associated with self-reported Caucasian donors. The study aimed to test whether signatures of past pathogen exposure could be identified by cataloging public T cell receptors. Among about 410 genotyped donors of the cohort, an average of about 240,000 unique TCR beta nucleotide sequences was sequenced per donor, of which approximately 18% were non-productive. The study combined high-throughput TCR immunosequencing, statistical association of individual TCRs with disease status, and machine learning to predict cytomegalovirus infection status. The number of donors typed differed by locus, with about 629-640 for A, B, C, DRB1 and DQB1, more than 500 for DQA1, approximately 570 for DPA1, and 472 for DPB1. On the study overall, not on this receptor specifically: In a later analysis, most CMV-associated TCR beta chains were found to appear HLA-restricted, with HLA associations seemingly driven largely by CMV exposure. The sequencing pipeline was judged likely to have produced a cluster of highly shared sequence variants as a technical artifact. Because counts were too low, roughly 17 rarely observed V segments, including chromosome 9 orphons, were left out of the earlier analysis of 500 to 650 of the donors. Because some donors lacked HLA typing at each locus, the association tests relied only on the typed subset. The study gave a list of around 170 TCR beta chains associated with cytomegalovirus. In a later analysis, some 17,000 TCR beta sequences were associated with specific HLA alleles at a false discovery rate of 0.05. Some IMGT-functional V segments, including TRBV6-2 and TRBV6-3, could not be told apart with the 87-base-pair reads, so those segments were excluded. Correlated functional status among segregating V segments might be attributable to linkage disequilibrium, but an unknown experimental factor could not be ruled out. Only TCR beta chains were sequenced in this cohort, and the absence of alpha or paired-chain data limited detectable features. Most TCR sequences were seen in very few donors, while some public TCRs were found in many individuals. Assigning TCR associations to individual alleles was difficult when HLA alleles, especially DR and DQ, strongly co-occurred. The classifier was reported to diagnose cytomegalovirus status with high specificity and sensitivity in both the original and validation cohorts. A later genetic analysis reported fewer N-insertions in productive TCRs among donors in an Asian-associated ancestry cluster than the approximately 700-donor mean. In vitro tests confirmed that a few of the cytomegalovirus-associated TCR beta chains recognize cytomegalovirus antigens. A further reported finding was that TCR beta sequences accurately predicted the HLA-A and HLA-B alleles for most subjects in the first cohort. Several of the top co-occurrence clusters appeared to be linked to parvovirus B19, influenza, CMV and Epstein-Barr virus, according to a later analysis. In a later analysis, HLA-associated TCR beta chains were found to be more clonally expanded and to have lower generation probabilities than equally common non-associated chains. The authors suggested that the approach could potentially be extended to other disease states and immunological phenotypes. In a later analysis, the rate of TCR association differed among HLA loci, with DRB1 alleles having the most associated TCRs and HLA-C alleles having the fewest. For the cohort, immune exposure information was limited to CMV serostatus. Broadly in line with IMGT annotations, most TCR beta V segments showed up in productive rearrangements about 87% or about 30% of the time in an earlier analysis of around 550 of the donors. A later genetic analysis associated a missense DCLRE1C variant with V-gene and J-gene trimming of TCR beta chains, and an independent cohort replicated the association. The presence/absence analyses assumed that sequencing depth was roughly uniform across donors, and that assumption may not be true.

Receptor libraries were prepared by the immunoSEQ multiplex PCR assay. For the multiplex PCR, a mixture combining 60 forward primers for TCR Vbeta segments and 13 reverse primers for TCR Jbeta segments was used. A multiplex PCR assay on genomic DNA amplified the CDR3 region of rearranged TCR beta genes. The Illumina HiSeq System was used to sequence the amplified TCR beta libraries as 87-base-pair reads. The study's processing was this. In a later analysis, some 80 million unique TCR beta chains were counted across the approximately 620 repertoires, and roughly 10 million of these chains were shared by at least two donors. Raw reads were error-corrected and collapsed into unique sequences by a nearest-neighbor algorithm in which closely related sequences were merged to remove PCR and sequencing errors. V, D and J gene segments were assigned by aligning CDR3 sequences to IMGT reference sequences. For a sequence to be retained, at least a six-nucleotide match to both a V gene segment and a J gene segment was required. A rearrangement counted as productive if the CDR3 had no stop codons and remained in frame with V and J, and every other rearrangement counted as non-productive. Following IMGT convention, CDR3 was defined as the stretch from the second conserved V-encoded cysteine up to the conserved J-encoded phenylalanine. The earlier analysis of some 600 of the donors excluded sequences that lacked an unambiguous match to a single V gene segment. In an earlier analysis of approximately 550 of the donors, V segments were called functional above 56.7% productive rearrangements and were called segregating when the between-donor standard deviation exceeded 5%. To diagnose cytomegalovirus status from the catalog of TCR beta chain sequences, a statistical classification framework was built. V and J gene assignment, in a later analysis, came from comparing TCR nucleotide sequences with IMGT/GENE-DB human TR gene sequences. The TCRdist pipeline was used in a later analysis to assign CDR3 sequences and most-parsimonious VDJ recombination scenarios. In a later analysis, each TCR beta chain was defined by its CDR3 amino acid sequence together with its V-gene family, and reads without a unique V-gene family were excluded. A later analysis removed 592 highly shared, low-generation-probability nucleotide sequences to deal with suspected cross-contamination and a sequencing artifact. For each public chain, a later analysis derived a clonal expansion index from normalized ranks of inferred template counts within each repertoire. In a later analysis, generation probabilities were computed with a VDJ recombination model fitted to out-of-frame rearrangements, and the resulting probabilities were checked against IGoR. A later analysis scored TCR-TCR, TCR-HLA and TCR-CMV co-occurrence with hypergeometric tests, applying a repertoire-size bias correction to TCR pairs. To estimate false discovery rates, a later analysis permuted the HLA or CMV assignments 20 times. In a later analysis, co-occurring TCRs were grouped using DBSCAN, with TCRdist sequence similarity added in when clustering inside HLA-allele-positive subsets. Co-occurrence clustering excluded repertoires with fewer than 30,000 or more than 120,000 public chains, plus five with anomalous nucleotide sharing. The table was pulled from immuneACCESS by TCRdb, which kept in-frame rearrangements only. Such tables lose some clones; where checked, under half of the loss comes from unresolved V genes, and the rest has no known cause. V, J and clone size are those of that table, while D and trimming were read from the DNA. Within this sample are 150,000 to 200,000 clones, with more than 9.5% of them counted one time only. The top ten clonotypes cover 7.8% of the sample.

The cohort was made up of approximately 670 healthy bone marrow donors. All cohort members were sampled while nominally healthy, although unrecorded immune exposures were likely present. The donor was CMV seropositive and belonged to the group of a few hundred seropositive cohort members. A peripheral blood sample was provided by each donor, and peripheral blood mononuclear cells were used for TCR beta sequencing. The Qiagen DNeasy Blood Extraction Kit was used to extract genomic DNA from the blood cell samples. This clone has a handful of counts. What this receptor recognizes is not known. Per-nucleotide qualities are absent, and no much larger clonotype sits a single base away. The CDR3 has 12 amino acids, counting the end cysteine and phenylalanine. This entry keeps only the CDR3 DNA: 36 bases, framed from base 1. The V end gives up 10 bases and the J end 6 bases, leaving 4 bases in the junction not matched to a gene. Taken from the germline V gene (reference sequence), the CDR1 and CDR2 loops are SEHNR and FQNEAQ.

The sequenced material came from PBMCs. This sequence uses TRBV7-9 and TRBJ1-2; 11 central nucleotides agree with TRBD1. This clonotype was obtained from a man aged 50 to 60 in good health and CMV-seropositive. The CDR3 sequence is CANGQGADGYTF. The DNA is as follows: TGTGCCAACGGACAGGGGGCTGATGGCTACACCTTC.